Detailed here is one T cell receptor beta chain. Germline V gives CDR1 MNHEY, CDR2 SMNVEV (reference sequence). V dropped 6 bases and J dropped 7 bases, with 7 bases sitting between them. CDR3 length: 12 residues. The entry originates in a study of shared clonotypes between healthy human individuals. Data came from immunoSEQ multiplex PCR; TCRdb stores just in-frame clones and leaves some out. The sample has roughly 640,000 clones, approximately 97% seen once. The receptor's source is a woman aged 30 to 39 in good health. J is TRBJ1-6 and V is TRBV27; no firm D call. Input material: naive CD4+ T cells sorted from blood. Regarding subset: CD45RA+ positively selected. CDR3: CASRLGNSPLHF. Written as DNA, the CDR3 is TGTGCCAGCAGACTGGGGAATTCACCCCTCCACTTT.